Following are 13 T cell receptor beta chains from one sample sequenced in a study of liver allograft versus peripheral blood T cells. Overall study context: Recipients' peripheral blood T cell receptor repertoires were compared with those in transplanted livers.

TCRdb re-called the reads with MiXCR, one entry per CDR3 protein. The sample carries thousands of distinct CDR3 sequences, roughly 20% recorded once. The receptors stem from a human patient who had a liver transplant. Some of the T cells might come from the graft donor.

This clonotype has only a few counts. V usage is TRBV20-1 and J usage is TRBJ2-7; 8 bases fit TRBD1. CDR1 DFQATT and CDR2 SNEGSKA come from the germline V gene (reference sequence). V lost 5 bases to trimming and J lost 3 bases; unmatched junction nucleotides: 12. The CDR3 extends over 15 amino acids. The CDR3 DNA follows: TGCAGTGCTCCTGGACAGGGTAGTGGGTTCTACGAGCAGTACTTC. This sequence encodes CSAPGQGSGFYEQYF.

This clonotype showed up just once. V and J are TRBV11-2 and TRBJ2-3; D unresolved. CDR3 length: 11 residues. Germline V gene sequence: CDR1 SGHAT, CDR2 FQNNGV. Trimming removed 4 bases at V and 7 bases at J, with 6 bases between. CDR3 sequence reads: CASSSGNTQYF. The CDR3 coding sequence is TGTGCCAGCAGCTCTGGAAATACGCAGTATTTT.

This chain links TRBV19 with TRBJ2-1; D unresolved. V dropped 5 bases and J dropped 5 bases, with 16 bases sitting between them. The CDR3 runs 15 residues. In germline, CDR1 is LNHDA, CDR2 SQIVND (reference sequence). The CDR3, as DNA: TGTGCCAGTAGTGATACCGGCCTTTGGAACAATGAGCAGTTCTTC. It codes for CASSDTGLWNNEQFF.

Judged by abundance, this clonotype is medium-sized. The V and J genes are TRBV27 and TRBJ2-3; D call uncertain. V was trimmed by 2 bases and J by 1 base, leaving 4 bases between them. The CDR3 runs 13 residues. CDR1 and CDR2 (germline): MNHEY, SMNVEV (reference sequence). The CDR3 reads CASSLDGTDTQYF. In nucleotides, the CDR3 is TGTGCCAGCAGTTTAGACGGCACAGATACGCAGTATTTT.

The chain combines TRBV6-2 or TRBV6-3 with TRBJ1-5; D remains ambiguous. V was trimmed by 5 bases and J by 9 bases, leaving 14 bases between them. There are 13 residues in the CDR3. CDR1 is MNHEY, CDR2 SVGEGT, per germline. The CDR3 is CASSPVLERPQHF. The CDR3 DNA reads TGTGCCAGCAGTCCCGTTTTGGAGCGGCCCCAGCATTTT.

Within the sample, this clonotype is medium-sized. V and J are TRBV29-1 and TRBJ1-2, with D possibly TRBD1 on 6 matching bases. The CDR3 has 12 residues. Trimming removed 3 bases at V and 5 bases at J, with 10 bases between. Germline V lookup: CDR1 SQVTM, CDR2 ANQGSEA. CDR3 bases: TGCAGCGTTGAGACCACAGGGTATGGCTACACCTTC. It encodes CSVETTGYGYTF.

This clonotype is medium-sized. This chain joins TRBV6-5 and TRBJ2-1; 8 bases agree with TRBD2. Trimming cost V 4 bases and J 4 bases; bases outside gene matches: 6. Germline loops: CDR1 MNHEY, CDR2 SVGAGI. The CDR3 runs to 15 residues. Here the CDR3 DNA reads TGTGCCAGCAGTTTCATAGCGGGAACGTACAATGAGCAGTTCTTC. It encodes CASSFIAGTYNEQFF.

This clonotype has only a few counts. The chain links TRBV20-1 to TRBJ2-3, with 7 nucleotides matching TRBD2. Unmatched junction bases numbered 7, after V lost 5 bases and J lost 2 bases. Germline V gene sequence: CDR1 DFQATT, CDR2 SNEGSKA (reference sequence). The CDR3 runs to 14 residues. The CDR3 loop is CSAPSSGNTDTQYF. CDR3 nucleotides: TGCAGTGCTCCCTCCAGCGGGAACACAGATACGCAGTATTTT.

This clonotype was counted once. The CDR3 region is CASSLDISSGGSPLHF. The CDR3 DNA reads TGTGCCAGCAGCTTGGACATATCCAGCGGTGGTTCACCCCTCCACTTT. The J gene is TRBJ1-6, the V gene TRBV11-2, with D possibly matching TRBD1 (5 bases). Trimming took 3 bases from V and 9 from J, leaving 18 bases between them. Looked up from germline, CDR1 is SGHAT and CDR2 is FQNNGV. The CDR3 consists of 16 residues.

The rearrangement links TRBV9 to TRBJ2-2, with D perhaps TRBD1 (6 bases). This CDR3 region has 15 residues. V gave up 4 bases and J gave up 7 bases, with 17 bases separating them. Germline V gives CDR1 SGDLS, CDR2 YYNGEE. DNA of the CDR3: TGTGCCAGCAGCACGCAGCCGACAGGAAACGGGGAGCTGTTTTTT. Translating it yields CASSTQPTGNGELFF.

By frequency in the sample, this clonotype is medium-sized. The rearrangement uses TRBV29-1 and TRBJ2-3; TRBD1 is a possible D gene (6 bases). The CDR3 runs 13 residues. Germline V gene lookup returns CDR1 SQVTM and CDR2 ANQGSEA. V shed 8 bases and J shed 4 bases, with 16 bases lying between them. The CDR3 is CSLSWAGADTQYF. In DNA, the CDR3 is TGCAGCCTCTCCTGGGCAGGGGCAGATACGCAGTATTTT.

By its share, this clonotype is medium-sized (0.01 to 0.1%). The chain recombines TRBV6-5 with TRBJ1-2, with 9 bases aligning to TRBD1. Germline V gives CDR1 MNHEY, CDR2 SVGAGI. The junction had 6 bases not matched to a gene; V was cut back by 2 bases and J by 8 bases. The CDR3 contains 14 residues. The CDR3 is CASSYPGQGKGYTF. CDR3 nucleotide sequence: TGTGCCAGCAGTTACCCGGGACAGGGAAAAGGCTACACCTTC.

This clonotype is categorized as medium-sized. This chain connects TRBV19 to TRBJ1-1; 7 nucleotides align to TRBD1. From germline, CDR1 is LNHDA and CDR2 SQIVND (reference sequence). With V trimmed by 4 bases and J by 1 base, 6 bases remained unmatched. The CDR3 loop spans 15 amino acids. CDR3 loop: CASSTRDRENTEAFF. CDR3 DNA sequence: TGTGCCAGTAGTACACGGGACAGAGAGAACACTGAAGCTTTCTTT.